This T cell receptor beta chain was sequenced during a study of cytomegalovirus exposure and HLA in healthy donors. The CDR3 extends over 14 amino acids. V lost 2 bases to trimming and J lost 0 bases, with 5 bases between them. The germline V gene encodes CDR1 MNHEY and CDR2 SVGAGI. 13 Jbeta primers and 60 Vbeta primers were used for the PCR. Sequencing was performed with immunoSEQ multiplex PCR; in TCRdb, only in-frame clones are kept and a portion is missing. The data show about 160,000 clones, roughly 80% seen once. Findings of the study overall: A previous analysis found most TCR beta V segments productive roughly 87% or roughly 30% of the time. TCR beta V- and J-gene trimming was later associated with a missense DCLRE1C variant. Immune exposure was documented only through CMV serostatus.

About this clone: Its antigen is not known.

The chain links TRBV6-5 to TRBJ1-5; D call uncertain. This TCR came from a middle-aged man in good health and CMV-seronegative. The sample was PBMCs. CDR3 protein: CASSYGDSNQPQHF. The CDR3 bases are TGTGCCAGCAGTTACGGAGATAGCAATCAGCCCCAGCATTTT.